A single sample gave rise to the 8 T cell receptor beta chains below, sequenced in a study of blood T cell repertoires in COVID-19. The data were produced by immunoSEQ multiplex PCR, yet TCRdb's version contains in-frame clones alone and is incomplete. The sample yields some 150,000 clones, 75% to 85% seen once. The sequenced sample was peripheral blood. The receptors derive from a woman between 50 and 59 years old with acute or convalescent COVID-19.

V gene TRBV3-1 (or the pseudogene TRBV3-2) combines with J gene TRBJ2-5, with D possibly matching TRBD1 (5 bases). V lost 4 bases, J lost 4 bases, and 10 bases lay in between. This CDR3 is 13 amino acids long. CDR1 LGHDT and CDR2 YNNKEL come from the germline V gene (reference sequence). The CDR3 loop reads CASSPRTLETQYF. CDR3 sequence (DNA): TGTGCCAGCAGCCCAAGGACACTAGAGACCCAGTACTTC.

V usage is TRBV5-8 and J usage is TRBJ2-3, with TRBD2 matching over 8 bases. V shed 4 bases, J shed 0 bases, and the junction held 4 bases outside the gene matches. CDR1 is SGHTS, CDR2 YDEGEE, per germline. The CDR3 is made up of 15 amino acids. Written as DNA, the CDR3 is TGTGCCAGCAGCCGGTTAGCGGGAAGCACAGATACGCAGTATTTT. Residues: CASSRLAGSTDTQYF.

Here the CDR3 DNA reads TGCGCCAGCAGCGGAGGAGGAGTGGGAAGCAATCAGCCCCAGCATTTT. Protein: CASSGGGVGSNQPQHF. The chain is built from TRBV4-1 and TRBJ1-5; no reliable D call. The germline V and J ends were trimmed by 5 bases and 1 base, with 15 bases remaining between them. The CDR3 has 16 amino acids. Germline V gene data show CDR1 as MGHRA and CDR2 as YSYEKL.

The chain combines TRBV4-3 with TRBJ2-3, with 9 bases fitting TRBD2. The CDR3 consists of 18 residues. The V segment lost 1 base and the J segment 0 bases; nucleotides outside the gene matches: 8. Germline CDR1 reads LGHNA; CDR2 reads YSLEER. In DNA form, the CDR3 reads TGCGCCAGCAGCCAAGCCCTCGCGGGGGGGGCTAGCACAGATACGCAGTATTTT. Translation: CASSQALAGGASTDTQYF.

The chain has TRBV9 and TRBJ2-1; the match to TRBD1 covers 7 bases. CDR1 and CDR2 from the germline V gene are SGDLS and YYNGEE. CDR3 length: 16 residues. Trimming removed 3 bases from V and 10 bases from J; junction bases left unmatched: 16. Here the CDR3 reads CASSAGSGTVTLEQFF. The CDR3 nucleotides are TGTGCCAGCAGCGCAGGTTCCGGGACAGTAACGTTGGAGCAGTTCTTC.

The CDR3 region has the DNA TGTGCCAGCAGCCCCGAGACAGGGTTGAACACTGAAGCTTTCTTT. This gives the protein CASSPETGLNTEAFF. The rearrangement links TRBV7-3 to TRBJ1-1, with 7 bases matching TRBD1. Germline CDR1 is SGHTA and CDR2 is FQGTGA. The ends lost 5 bases at V and 0 bases at J; junction bases unmatched: 6. CDR3 length: 15 residues.

The chain carries TRBV4-1 and TRBJ2-5, with D uncertain. This CDR3 is built from 15 residues. Germline lookup yields CDR1 MGHRA and CDR2 YSYEKL. V shed 0 bases and J shed 1 base, with 9 bases lying between them. The CDR3 DNA is TGCGCCAGCAGCCAAGATTCGGGTAGCCAAGAGACCCAGTACTTC. As protein: CASSQDSGSQETQYF.

This chain joins TRBV4-3 and TRBJ2-4; TRBD2 is a possible D gene (5 bases). Germline assignment: CDR1 LGHNA and CDR2 YSLEER. This CDR3 region has 13 residues. The V and J ends lost 4 bases and 6 bases respectively, with 10 bases between them. CDR3 DNA: TGCGCCAGCAGCCCCGCTCTAGCAAACATTCAGTACTTC. Translation: CASSPALANIQYF.